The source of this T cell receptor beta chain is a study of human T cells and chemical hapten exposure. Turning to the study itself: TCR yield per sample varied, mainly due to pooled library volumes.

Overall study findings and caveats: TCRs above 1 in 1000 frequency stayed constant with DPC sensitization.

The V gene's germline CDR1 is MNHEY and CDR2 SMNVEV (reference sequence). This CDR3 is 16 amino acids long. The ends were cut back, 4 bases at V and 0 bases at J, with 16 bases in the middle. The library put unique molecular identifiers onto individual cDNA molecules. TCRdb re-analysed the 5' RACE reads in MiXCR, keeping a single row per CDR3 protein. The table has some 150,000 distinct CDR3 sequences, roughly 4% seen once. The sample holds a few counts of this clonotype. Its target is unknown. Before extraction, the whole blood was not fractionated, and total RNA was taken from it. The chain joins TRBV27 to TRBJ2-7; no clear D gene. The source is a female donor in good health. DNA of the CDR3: TGTGCCAGCAGTTCACCCCACAGATCGCGCTCCTACGAGCAGTACTTC. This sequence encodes CASSSPHRSRSYEQYF.